These 20 T cell receptor beta chains share one sample of origin, sequenced in a study of T-cell reconstitution after alpha-beta-depleted transplantation in children (dated by TCRdb to the mid-2010s). Receptors were amplified or captured by PCR. Sequenced on an Illumina HiSeq 2500. TCR libraries were prepared with molecular barcoding, using unique molecular identifiers to normalize TCRbeta repertoire quantification. Using fastp trimming at Q25 and MiXCR clonotype assembly, TCRdb reanalyzed the public sequencing data and kept in-frame beta chains. Each entry merges the rows of one CDR3 protein and shows their most common DNA and genes. The sample has about 400,000 distinct CDR3 sequences on record, about 20% of them singletons. The ten largest clones take up over 3.5% of the sample. Sequencing was performed on PBMCs from the stem cell graft donor, taken from the stem cell graft. These TCRs come from a human donor who donated a stem cell graft to a child with acute myeloid leukemia.

This clonotype was recorded a few times. The CDR3 is CASSLGQGQTQYF. The CDR3 bases are TGTGCCAGCAGCTTGGGACAGGGCCAGACCCAGTACTTC. The chain combines TRBV5-6 with TRBJ2-5; TRBD1 matches at 7 bases. Germline V gene data show CDR1 as SGHDT and CDR2 as YYEEEE. After removal of 0 bases from V and 6 bases from J, the junction contained 2 bases not matched to a gene. The CDR3 contains 13 residues.

V usage is TRBV6-4 and J usage is TRBJ2-1; unclear D gene. CDR3 length: 15 amino acids. V was trimmed by 4 bases and J by 2 bases, leaving 12 bases between them. CDR1 is MRHNA and CDR2 is SNTAGT in the germline V gene. The CDR3 DNA reads TGTGCCAGCAGTGCAGAACTCAGCGCCTACAATGAGCAGTTCTTC. Amino acids: CASSAELSAYNEQFF.

This clonotype showed up just a few times. The chain uses TRBV20-1 and TRBJ2-7; D is perhaps TRBD1 or TRBD2 (5 bases each). Between the trimmed V and J ends, which lost 3 bases and 2 bases, there was a span of 17 bases. Germline CDR1 DFQATT, CDR2 SNEGSKA (reference sequence). The CDR3 length is 15 residues. The CDR3: CSARGNGTSPYEQYF. As DNA, the CDR3 is TGCAGTGCTAGGGGTAACGGGACGTCCCCCTACGAGCAGTACTTC.

V usage is TRBV12-3 or TRBV12-4 and J usage is TRBJ1-1; perhaps TRBD1 as D (6 bases). Trimming pared 6 bases from V and 9 bases from J, leaving 14 bases between. The CDR3 has 12 amino acids. CDR3 in amino acids: CASSLTQGKAFF. CDR3 coding DNA: TGTGCCAGCAGCCTTACCCAGGGGAAAGCTTTCTTT.

This clonotype was observed many times. The chain links TRBV29-1 to TRBJ2-7, with a possible D match to TRBD2 (6 bases). V gave up 5 bases and J gave up 3 bases, with 14 bases separating them. The germline CDR1 and CDR2 sequences are SQVTM and ANQGSEA. The CDR3 loop spans 13 amino acids. The CDR3 region is CSVRTGDRYEQYF. CDR3 nucleotide sequence: TGCAGCGTTAGGACGGGAGATCGCTACGAGCAGTACTTC.

This chain links TRBV5-1 with TRBJ2-3; 10 nucleotides align to TRBD2. CDR3 length: 17 residues. With 0 bases clipped from V and 2 bases from J, the junction kept 6 bases outside the gene matches. Germline-derived CDR1 and CDR2 are SGHRS and YFSETQ. CDR3 DNA: TGCGCCAGCAGCTTGGGCCCAGCGGGAGGGGACACAGATACGCAGTATTTT. Amino acid sequence: CASSLGPAGGDTDTQYF. Based on the CDR3 plus reference TRBV5-1 and TRBJ2-3, the full variable domain is KAGVTQTPRYLIKTRGQQVTLSCSPISGHRSVSWYQQTPGQGLQFLFEYFSETQRNKGNFPGRFSGRQFSNSRSEMNVSTLELGDSALYLCASSLGPAGGDTDTQYFGPGTRLTVL.

This rearrangement joins TRBV11-2 to TRBJ2-2; D not resolved. Germline V gene sequence: CDR1 SGHAT, CDR2 FQNNGV. V shed 0 bases and J shed 5 bases, with 16 bases lying between them. The CDR3 runs 17 residues. The CDR3 reads CASSLDRSRLATGELFF. CDR3 DNA: TGTGCCAGCAGCTTAGACCGATCACGTCTCGCTACCGGGGAGCTGTTTTTT. Supplemented by reference TRBV11-2 and TRBJ2-2, the full variable domain reads EAGVAQSPRYKIIEKRQSVAFWCNPISGHATLYWYQQILGQGPKLLIQFQNNGVVDDSQLPKDRFSAERLKGVDSTLKIQPAKLEDSAVYLCASSLDRSRLATGELFFGEGSRLTVL.

The J gene is TRBJ2-1, the V gene TRBV11-1, with a tentative D call TRBD2 (5 bases). CDR1 and CDR2 from the germline V gene are SGHAT and FQDESV (reference sequence). Between the trimmed V and J ends, which lost 4 bases and 2 bases, there was a span of 9 bases. The CDR3 has 14 amino acids. CDR3 bases: TGTGCCAGCAGCTCCTCGCGGGCCTACAATGAGCAGTTCTTC. This encodes CASSSSRAYNEQFF. Filled out from reference TRBV11-1 and TRBJ2-1, the complete variable domain reads EAEVAQSPRYKITEKSQAVAFWCDPISGHATLYWYRQILGQGPELLVQFQDESVVDDSQLPKDRFSAERLKGVDSTLKIQPAELGDSAMYLCASSSSRAYNEQFFGPGTRLTVL.

The chain carries TRBV20-1 and TRBJ2-7, with D uncertain. Germline-derived CDR1 and CDR2 are DFQATT and SNEGSKA (reference sequence). Trimming removed 0 bases at V and 3 bases at J, with 9 bases between. The CDR3 is made up of 13 amino acids. This CDR3 is CSARDSNYYEQYF. CDR3 DNA: TGCAGTGCTAGAGACTCGAACTACTACGAGCAGTACTTC.

This clonotype turned up a few times. The rearrangement joins TRBV20-1 to TRBJ2-1; the D gene is possibly TRBD2 (5 bases). The CDR3 has 12 amino acids. V was shortened by 7 bases and J by 4 bases, with 11 bases between the two germline ends. Germline CDR1 reads DFQATT; CDR2 reads SNEGSKA (reference sequence). CDR3 amino acids: CSVSGPYNEQFF. CDR3 coding DNA: TGCAGTGTGAGCGGACCTTACAATGAGCAGTTCTTC.

In this sample, this clonotype turned up a few times. The V and J genes are TRBV6-1 and TRBJ2-3, with 9 bases matching TRBD2. V lost 4 bases, J lost 4 bases, and 6 bases stayed unmatched. The germline V gene encodes CDR1 MNHNS and CDR2 SASEGT. CDR3 length: 15 residues. CDR3 protein: CASSVRGRAADTQYF. In DNA form, the CDR3 reads TGTGCCAGCAGTGTTCGCGGGAGGGCAGCAGATACGCAGTATTTT.

The CDR3 nucleotides are TGCGCCAGCAGCTCCTCAGTAGAGGCTTTCTTT. Translated, it gives CASSSSVEAFF. V gene TRBV5-1 combines with J gene TRBJ1-1, with unresolved D. Germline CDR1 is SGHRS and CDR2 is YFSETQ. CDR3 length equals 11 residues. V was clipped by 3 bases and J by 11 bases, with 11 bases between them.

The chain joins TRBV20-1 to TRBJ2-2; 9 nucleotides match TRBD1. The CDR3 spans 14 residues. The germline V gene has CDR1 DFQATT and CDR2 SNEGSKA (reference sequence). V lost 5 bases, J lost 4 bases, and 5 bases stayed unmatched. The CDR3 loop is CSARRTGATGELFF. CDR3 sequence (DNA): TGCAGTGCTCGAAGGACAGGGGCCACCGGGGAGCTGTTTTTT.

This chain joins TRBV15 and TRBJ2-3; no definite D call. The CDR3 is 11 amino acids. V lost 8 bases and J lost 3, with 6 bases in between. Germline assignment: CDR1 LNHNV and CDR2 YYDKDF (reference sequence). The CDR3 nucleotides read TGTGCCACCGCCCGAACAGATACGCAGTATTTT. Encoded protein: CATARTDTQYF.

The chain carries TRBV25-1 and TRBJ2-3; TRBD1 matches 7 bases. The CDR3 runs 13 residues. Trimming removed 3 bases from V and 7 bases from J; junction bases left unmatched: 4. From germline, CDR1 is MGHDK and CDR2 SYGVNS. CDR3 in DNA: TGTGCCAGCAGTGATGGGGGACAGTATACGCAGTATTTT. It codes for CASSDGGQYTQYF.

This chain links TRBV5-1 with TRBJ1-1; D ambiguous. The CDR3 has 15 residues. Looked up from germline, CDR1 is SGHRS and CDR2 is YFSETQ. Trimming shortened V by 7 bases and J by 5 bases, and 21 bases separated the two germline ends. The CDR3: CASFSGMGAGTEAFF. The CDR3 coding sequence is TGCGCCAGCTTCTCGGGGATGGGCGCCGGAACTGAAGCTTTCTTT.

The chain couples TRBV5-1 to TRBJ2-5; D is unresolved. V lost 5 bases to trimming and J lost 4 bases, with 12 bases between them. Germline loops: CDR1 SGHRS, CDR2 YFSETQ. The CDR3 totals 13 residues. This CDR3 reads CASRNFRSETQYF. CDR3 nucleotide sequence: TGCGCCAGCAGAAACTTCCGGTCAGAGACCCAGTACTTC.

This clonotype showed up just a few times. The V call is TRBV28, the J call TRBJ2-3, with 9 bases aligning to TRBD2. The CDR3 length is 18 residues. Trimming cost V 1 base and J 4 bases; bases outside gene matches: 12. Germline assignment: CDR1 MDHEN and CDR2 SYDVKM. The CDR3 bases are TGTGCCAGCAGTTTATCCCCCGCGGGAGGGCCGTGGGCAGATACGCAGTATTTT. Translation gives CASSLSPAGGPWADTQYF. The whole variable domain, filled in from reference TRBV28 and TRBJ2-3, reads DVKVTQSSRYLVKRTGEKVFLECVQDMDHENMFWYRQDPGLGLRLIYFSYDVKMKEKGDIPEGYSVSREKKERFSLILESASTNQTSMYLCASSLSPAGGPWADTQYFGPGTRLTVL.

V gene TRBV7-2 combines with J gene TRBJ2-3; 7 bases are shared with TRBD1. Germline V gene lookup returns CDR1 SGHTA and CDR2 FQGNSA. The CDR3 is made up of 17 amino acids. The junction had 10 bases not matched to a gene; V was cut back by 4 bases and J by 0 bases. Here the CDR3 reads CASSYPQGQISTDTQYF. The CDR3 DNA reads as TGTGCCAGCAGCTACCCCCAGGGACAGATAAGCACAGATACGCAGTATTTT.

This clonotype was picked up many times. The chain recombines TRBV7-9 with TRBJ2-1, with 10 bases lining up with TRBD1. CDR3 length: 16 amino acids. V shed 3 bases and J 3 bases; nucleotides not matched to a gene: 5. Germline V gene sequence: CDR1 SEHNR, CDR2 FQNEAQ (reference sequence). The CDR3 DNA is TGTGCCAGCAGCTTCTACGGGACAGGGGTCTACAATGAGCAGTTCTTC. Residues: CASSFYGTGVYNEQFF.